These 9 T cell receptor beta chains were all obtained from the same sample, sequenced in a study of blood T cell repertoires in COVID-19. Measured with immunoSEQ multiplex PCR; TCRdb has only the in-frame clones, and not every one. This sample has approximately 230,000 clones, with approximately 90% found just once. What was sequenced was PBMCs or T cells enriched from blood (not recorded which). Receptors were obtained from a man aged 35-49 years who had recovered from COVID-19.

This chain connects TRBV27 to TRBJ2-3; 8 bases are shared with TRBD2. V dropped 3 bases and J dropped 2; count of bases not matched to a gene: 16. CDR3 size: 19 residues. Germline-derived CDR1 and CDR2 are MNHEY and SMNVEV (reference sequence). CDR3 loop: CASSFIYRNAGGYTDTQYF. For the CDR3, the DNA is TGTGCCAGCAGTTTTATTTATCGTAATGCGGGGGGATACACAGATACGCAGTATTTT.

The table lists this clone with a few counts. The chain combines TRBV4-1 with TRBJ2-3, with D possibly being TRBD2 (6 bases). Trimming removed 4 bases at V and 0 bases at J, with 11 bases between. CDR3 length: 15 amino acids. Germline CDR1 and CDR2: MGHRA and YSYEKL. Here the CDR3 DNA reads TGCGCCAGCAGCCCGGGACTGGCTAGCACAGATACGCAGTATTTT. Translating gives CASSPGLASTDTQYF.

CDR3 residues: CAWKTTGGHEQYF. The DNA for the CDR3 is TGTGCCTGGAAAACGACAGGAGGCCACGAGCAGTACTTC. V usage is TRBV30 and J usage is TRBJ2-7; perhaps TRBD1 as D (6 bases). With 4 bases removed from V and 5 bases from J, the gap between germline ends came to 15 bases. The germline V gene encodes CDR1 GTSNPN and CDR2 SVGIG (reference sequence). This CDR3 is built from 13 residues. The full variable domain, completed using reference TRBV30 and TRBJ2-7, is SQTIHQWPATLVQPVGSPLSLECTVEGTSNPNLYWYRQAAGRGLQLLFYSVGIGQISSEVPQNLSASRPQDRQFILSSKKLLLSDSGFYLCAWKTTGGHEQYFGPGTRLTVT.

CDR3 loop: CASSLSSGSNQPQHF. In DNA, the CDR3 is TGTGCCAGCAGTTTATCGTCCGGGAGCAATCAGCCCCAGCATTTT. This chain joins TRBV28 and TRBJ1-5; no clear D gene. V lost 1 base and J 1 base, leaving 8 bases between the germline ends. The germline gives CDR1 MDHEN, CDR2 SYDVKM. There are 15 residues in the CDR3. Full variable domain (remainder filled in from reference TRBV28 and TRBJ1-5): DVKVTQSSRYLVKRTGEKVFLECVQDMDHENMFWYRQDPGLGLRLIYFSYDVKMKEKGDIPEGYSVSREKKERFSLILESASTNQTSMYLCASSLSSGSNQPQHFGDGTRLSIL.

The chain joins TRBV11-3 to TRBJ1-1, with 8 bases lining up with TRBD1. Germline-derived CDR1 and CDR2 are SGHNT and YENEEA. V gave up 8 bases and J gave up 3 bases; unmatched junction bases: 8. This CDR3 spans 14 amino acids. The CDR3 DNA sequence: TGTGCCAGCCAGGGGGCAGGTCCCGACACTGAAGCTTTCTTT. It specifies CASQGAGPDTEAFF.

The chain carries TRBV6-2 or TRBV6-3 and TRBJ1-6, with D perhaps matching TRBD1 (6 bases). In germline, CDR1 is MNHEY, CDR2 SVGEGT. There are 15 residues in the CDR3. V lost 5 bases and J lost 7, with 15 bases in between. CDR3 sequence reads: CASSRGAGGNSPLHF. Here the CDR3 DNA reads TGTGCCAGCAGTCGGGGGGCAGGAGGGAATTCACCCCTCCACTTT.

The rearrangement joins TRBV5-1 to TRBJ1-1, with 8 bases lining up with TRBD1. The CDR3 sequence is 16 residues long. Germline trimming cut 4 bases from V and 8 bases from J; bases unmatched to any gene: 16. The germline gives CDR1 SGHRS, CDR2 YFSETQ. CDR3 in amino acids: CASSPLGGQELSEAFF. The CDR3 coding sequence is TGCGCCAGCAGCCCCCTGGGGGGACAGGAACTTTCCGAAGCTTTCTTT.

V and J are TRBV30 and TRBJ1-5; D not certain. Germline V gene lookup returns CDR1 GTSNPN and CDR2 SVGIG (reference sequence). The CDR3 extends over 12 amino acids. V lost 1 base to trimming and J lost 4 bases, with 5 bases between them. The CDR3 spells CAWSETNQPQHF. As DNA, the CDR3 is TGTGCCTGGAGTGAAACTAATCAGCCCCAGCATTTT.

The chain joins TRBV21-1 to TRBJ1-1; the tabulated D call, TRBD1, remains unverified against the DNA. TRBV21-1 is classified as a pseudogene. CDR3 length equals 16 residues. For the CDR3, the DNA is TGTGCCAGCAGCTTTCCTAAGACAGGTCTGAACACTGAAGCTTTCTTT. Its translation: CASSFPKTGLNTEAFF.